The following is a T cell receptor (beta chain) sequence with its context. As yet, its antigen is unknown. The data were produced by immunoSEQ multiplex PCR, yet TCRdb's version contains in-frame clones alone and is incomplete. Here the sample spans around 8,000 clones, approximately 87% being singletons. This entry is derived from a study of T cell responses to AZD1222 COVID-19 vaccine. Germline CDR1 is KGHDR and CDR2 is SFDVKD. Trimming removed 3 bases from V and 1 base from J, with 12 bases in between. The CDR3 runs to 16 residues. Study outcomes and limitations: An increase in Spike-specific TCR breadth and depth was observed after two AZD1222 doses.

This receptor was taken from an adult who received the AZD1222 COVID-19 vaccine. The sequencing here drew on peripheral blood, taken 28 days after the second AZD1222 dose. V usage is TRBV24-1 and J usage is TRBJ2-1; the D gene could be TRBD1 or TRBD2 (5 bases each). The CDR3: CATSDAGRPSYNEQFF. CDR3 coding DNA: TGTGCCACCAGTGATGCAGGGAGACCATCCTACAATGAGCAGTTCTTC.